This T cell receptor (beta chain) was sequenced in a study of spatial heterogeneity in lung cancer. Study-level background: Averaged across combinations, each unique TCR and UMI pairing appeared more than ten times in raw reads, which were uncorrected.

Trimming removed 3 bases from V and 2 bases from J; junction bases left unmatched: 5. There are 16 residues in the CDR3. Germline lookup yields CDR1 WSHSY and CDR2 SAAADI. A distinct unique molecular identifier was carried by each TCR cDNA molecule. TCRdb recomputed calls from the 5' RACE reads with MiXCR, one row per CDR3 protein. The repertoire holds under 20,000 distinct CDR3 sequences, with under 10% as singletons. This sample's time point: blood at routine non-recurrence follow-up after resection. Unsorted samples of tumor, nontumor lung or frozen PBMC had their whole RNA sequenced. In its sample, this clonotype was seen many times.

This chain joins TRBV10-2 and TRBJ2-3; 10 nucleotides match TRBD2. This TCR came from a male donor with early-stage non-small cell lung cancer. The sequenced sample was PBMCs, obtained at follow-up. CDR3 in DNA: TGCGCCAGCAGTGAAGCTAGCGGGAGCTCCACAGATACGCAGTATTTT. It is translated as CASSEASGSSTDTQYF.